One sample yielded the 28 T cell receptor beta chains listed below, sequenced in a study of cytomegalovirus exposure and HLA in healthy donors. The primer mix had 60 Vbeta and 13 Jbeta primers. Libraries were prepared by immunoSEQ multiplex PCR; TCRdb keeps only in-frame clonotypes and omits some of them. Of roughly 200,000 clones listed, roughly 10% are singletons. Sample: PBMCs. Receptor source: a woman aged 25 to 39 in good health and CMV-seropositive.

This clone has only a few counts. The chain employs TRBV18 and TRBJ1-1; no clear D gene. The CDR3 has 14 residues. Per germline, CDR1 KGHSH and CDR2 LQKENI. V was shortened by 3 bases and J by 11 bases, with 19 bases between the two germline ends. Written as DNA, the CDR3 is TGTGCCAGCTCACCCCCTTCGGTTATAGTGAATGCTTTCTTT. Translation gives CASSPPSVIVNAFF.

The rearrangement joins TRBV5-1 to TRBJ2-3, with 8 nucleotides matching TRBD2. V lost 2 bases to trimming and J lost 5 bases; unmatched junction nucleotides: 10. Germline CDR1 SGHRS, CDR2 YFSETQ. CDR3 size: 16 residues. CDR3 in amino acids: CASSFFGREGQDTQYF. CDR3 bases: TGCGCCAGCAGCTTTTTCGGCCGGGAGGGCCAAGATACGCAGTATTTT.

This clone showed up just a few times. The chain employs TRBV5-6 and TRBJ2-4, with D possibly being TRBD1 (6 bases). Trimming left V 2 bases short and J 1 base short, with 7 bases between. The V gene's germline CDR1 is SGHDT and CDR2 YYEEEE. The CDR3 contains 14 residues. The CDR3 reads CASSFQGAKNIQYF. The CDR3 coding sequence is TGTGCCAGCAGCTTTCAGGGGGCCAAAAACATTCAGTACTTC.

V is TRBV7-9 and J is TRBJ2-4, with 7 bases that match TRBD1. This CDR3 region has 17 residues. Looked up from germline, CDR1 is SEHNR and CDR2 is FQNEAQ (reference sequence). V was clipped by 1 base and J by 0 bases; unmatched bases: 6. For the CDR3, the DNA is TGTGCCAGCAGCTTAGTAGGCAGGGGGATAGCCAAAAACATTCAGTACTTC. As protein: CASSLVGRGIAKNIQYF.

This chain joins TRBV7-2 and TRBJ1-2; tentative D call: TRBD1 (6 bases). CDR1 is SGHTA and CDR2 is FQGNSA in the germline V gene. V was cut by 5 bases and J by 4 bases, with 11 bases left in between. The CDR3 totals 13 residues. DNA of the CDR3: TGTGCCAGCAGCCAAGGACAGCCCTATGGCTACACCTTC. Amino acids: CASSQGQPYGYTF.

This sequence joins TRBV5-1 and TRBJ2-7; TRBD2 matches 8 bases. The ends lost 0 bases at V and 4 bases at J; junction bases unmatched: 6. This CDR3 has 15 residues. Germline CDR1 SGHRS, CDR2 YFSETQ. CDR3 nucleotide sequence: TGCGCCAGCAGCTTGGAGGCCAGCGGGGGATACGAGCAGTACTTC. Translation gives CASSLEASGGYEQYF.

About this clone: Different DNA sequences within this sample yield the same CDR3. The V call is TRBV4-2, the J call TRBJ2-1; 8 nucleotides match TRBD2. J lost 1 base, V lost 0 bases, and 5 bases had no gene match. CDR3 size: 17 residues. Germline V gives CDR1 LGHNA, CDR2 YNFKEQ. CDR3 residues: CASSQDPSGFSYNEQFF. The CDR3 DNA reads as TGTGCCAGCAGCCAAGATCCTAGCGGGTTTTCCTACAATGAGCAGTTCTTC.

This clone was found a few times. The CDR3 region is CASSYRTGYTEAFF. DNA for the CDR3: TGTGCCAGCAGCTACCGGACGGGATACACTGAAGCTTTCTTT. The chain is built from TRBV7-9 and TRBJ1-1; D is ambiguous. V was pared by 4 bases and J by 3 bases, with 12 bases between. The CDR3 is 14 amino acids. Germline loops: CDR1 SEHNR, CDR2 FQNEAQ (reference sequence).

This clone appeared a few times. This chain connects TRBV29-1 to TRBJ2-1, with D perhaps TRBD2 (6 bases). Germline V gives CDR1 SQVTM, CDR2 ANQGSEA. The V and J ends lost 8 bases and 5 bases respectively, with 16 bases between them. This CDR3 comprises 13 residues. In DNA, the CDR3 is TGCAGCCTGGGACTGCCCTTCGACAATGAGCAGTTCTTC. It yields the protein CSLGLPFDNEQFF.

The table lists this clone with a few counts. V usage is TRBV2 and J usage is TRBJ2-7, with D possibly matching TRBD2 (6 bases). The CDR3 runs to 14 residues. V was trimmed by 5 bases and J by 7 bases, leaving 18 bases between them. The V gene's germline CDR1 is SNHLY and CDR2 FYNNEI. The CDR3 nucleotides read TGTGCCAGCAGTAAAGGACGGGACTCTAAAGAGCAGTACTTC. Translation: CASSKGRDSKEQYF. Filled out from reference TRBV2 and TRBJ2-7, the complete variable domain reads EPEVTQTPSHQVTQMGQEVILRCVPISNHLYFYWYRQILGQKVEFLVSFYNNEISEKSEIFDDQFSVERPDGSNFTLKIRSTKLEDSAMYFCASSKGRDSKEQYFGPGTRLTVT.

J is TRBJ2-7 and V is TRBV4-1; 7 bases are a match to TRBD2. This CDR3 has 16 amino acids. The V and J ends lost 3 bases and 2 bases, in that order; junction bases with no gene match: 10. CDR1 and CDR2 (germline): MGHRA, YSYEKL. Here the CDR3 reads CASSQPGTTKTYEQYF. The CDR3 coding sequence is TGCGCCAGCAGCCAGCCCGGGACTACCAAAACCTACGAGCAGTACTTC.

This clone has more than one count but fewer than ten. This chain uses TRBV4-1 with TRBJ2-5; 9 bases line up with TRBD2. The CDR3 is made up of 19 amino acids. CDR1 and CDR2 (germline): MGHRA, YSYEKL. V dropped 1 base and J dropped 2; count of bases not matched to a gene: 14. CDR3 sequence (DNA): TGCGCCAGCAGCCAAGTCGGTAGAAGGTCTAGCGGGGATCAAGAGACCCAGTACTTC. Translation: CASSQVGRRSSGDQETQYF.

The chain combines TRBV7-2 with TRBJ2-5, with D possibly being TRBD2 (5 bases). This CDR3 is 15 amino acids long. Trimming took 2 bases from V and 4 from J, leaving 14 bases between them. Germline V lookup: CDR1 SGHTA, CDR2 FQGNSA. CDR3 loop: CASSLFLPGRETQYF. CDR3 DNA sequence: TGTGCCAGCAGCTTATTCCTCCCGGGGAGAGAGACCCAGTACTTC.

This clone was counted a few times. V is TRBV29-1 and J is TRBJ2-2, with 8 bases identical to TRBD1. The V and J ends lost 6 bases and 6 bases, in that order; junction bases with no gene match: 6. This CDR3 spans 13 amino acids. Germline V lookup: CDR1 SQVTM, CDR2 ANQGSEA. The chain's CDR3 is CSVRTGRPGELFF. The CDR3 DNA sequence: TGCAGCGTCCGGACAGGGAGGCCCGGGGAGCTGTTTTTT.

V usage is TRBV27 and J usage is TRBJ2-7, with D perhaps matching TRBD1 (6 bases). The CDR3 consists of 13 residues. Trimming shortened V by 4 bases and J by 2 bases, and 9 bases separated the two germline ends. CDR1 is MNHEY, CDR2 SMNVEV, per germline (reference sequence). DNA for the CDR3: TGTGCCAGCAGTTCATACAGGGCCTACGAGCAGTACTTC. Translation gives CASSSYRAYEQYF.

This clone was seen more than once but under ten times. The chain employs TRBV5-6 and TRBJ2-5; 8 nucleotides agree with TRBD1. The CDR3 is made up of 15 amino acids. Germline loops: CDR1 SGHDT, CDR2 YYEEEE. The trim removed 3 bases at V and 5 bases at J, leaving 9 bases unmatched. The CDR3, as DNA: TGTGCCAGCAGCTCCGCCGGCAGGGGGCGGGAGACCCAGTACTTC. It translates to CASSSAGRGRETQYF. The full variable domain, with the rest looked up from reference TRBV5-6 and TRBJ2-5, is DAGVTQSPTHLIKTRGQQVTLRCSPKSGHDTVSWYQQALGQGPQFIFQYYEEEERQRGNFPDRFSGHQFPNYSSELNVNALLLGDSALYLCASSSAGRGRETQYFGPGTRLLVL.

The chain combines TRBV7-8 with TRBJ2-3; tentative D call: TRBD2 (5 bases). Between the trimmed V and J ends, which lost 5 bases and 4 bases, there was a span of 19 bases. The CDR3 is made up of 16 amino acids. Germline CDR1 SGHVS, CDR2 FQNEAQ. The chain's CDR3 is CASSPNRPAAADTQYF. CDR3 coding DNA: TGTGCCAGCAGCCCTAACAGACCAGCGGCGGCAGATACGCAGTATTTT.

This rearrangement joins TRBV5-1 to TRBJ2-7, with a possible D match to TRBD1 (6 bases). Germline V gene sequence: CDR1 SGHRS, CDR2 YFSETQ. The CDR3 extends over 22 amino acids. V was clipped by 4 bases and J by 1 base, with 36 bases between them. CDR3 in DNA: TGCGCCAGCAGCGAAGGGACGGTCCTCGAAACAGGGTGGTATCCCTCTTCCTACGAGCAGTACTTC. Translated: CASSEGTVLETGWYPSSYEQYF.

This clone was observed a few times. This chain uses TRBV19 with TRBJ2-3; 8 bases match TRBD2. This CDR3 spans 15 amino acids. With V trimmed by 5 bases and J by 0 bases, 4 bases remained unmatched. Germline CDR1 reads LNHDA; CDR2 reads SQIVND (reference sequence). The CDR3 bases are TGTGCCAGTAGTTCACTAGCGGTAAGCACAGATACGCAGTATTTT. Translated: CASSSLAVSTDTQYF.

The V gene is TRBV5-1, the J gene TRBJ2-7, with 8 bases fitting TRBD1. Germline V gene lookup returns CDR1 SGHRS and CDR2 YFSETQ. The CDR3 is 13 residues long. J lost 6 bases, V lost 5 bases, and 7 bases had no gene match. CDR3 nucleotide sequence: TGCGCCAGCAGTAGGGACAGGAGAGGCGAGCAGTACTTC. Residues: CASSRDRRGEQYF. Based on the CDR3 plus reference TRBV5-1 and TRBJ2-7, the full variable domain is KAGVTQTPRYLIKTRGQQVTLSCSPISGHRSVSWYQQTPGQGLQFLFEYFSETQRNKGNFPGRFSGRQFSNSRSEMNVSTLELGDSALYLCASSRDRRGEQYFGPGTRLTVT.

V gene TRBV5-5 combines with J gene TRBJ2-2; tentatively, D is TRBD2 (5 bases). This CDR3 comprises 12 residues. The V gene's germline CDR1 is SGHKS and CDR2 YYEKEE (reference sequence). Between the trimmed V and J ends, which lost 2 bases and 7 bases, there was a span of 6 bases. CDR3: CASSLTSGELFF. The CDR3 DNA reads TGTGCCAGCAGCTTAACTAGCGGGGAGCTGTTTTTT.

This clone has a handful of counts. The gene calls are TRBV4-1 and TRBJ2-7; 8 positions agree with TRBD1. This CDR3 has 14 residues. Germline CDR1 is MGHRA and CDR2 is YSYEKL. The V gene end was trimmed by 5 bases and the J gene end by 7 bases; junction bases not matched to a gene: 10. The CDR3, as DNA: TGCGCCAGCAGCGGGCGACAGGGGCCGGGGGAGCAGTACTTC. It specifies CASSGRQGPGEQYF.

This chain links TRBV5-8 with TRBJ2-1; D possibly corresponds to TRBD2 (5 bases). Deletions cut 2 bases from V and 4 bases from J, with 19 bases between. CDR1 SGHTS and CDR2 YDEGEE come from the germline V gene. The CDR3 runs 17 residues. Here the CDR3 DNA reads TGTGCCAGCAGCTTACTAGGAAGCGGCGCGGGTTACAATGAGCAGTTCTTC. It yields the protein CASSLLGSGAGYNEQFF.

This rearrangement joins TRBV15 to TRBJ2-5, with D possibly being TRBD2 (5 bases). With the DNA end fitting TRBJ2-7 better, the J assignment may be wrong. This CDR3 is built from 12 residues. CDR1 and CDR2 from the germline V gene are LNHNV and YYDKDF (reference sequence). CDR3 region: CATSRVGGEQYF. In nucleotides, the CDR3 is TGTGCCACCAGCAGAGTCGGAGGCGAGCAGTACTTC.

The chain is built from TRBV7-3 and TRBJ2-1; no clear D. CDR3 length equals 14 residues. Trimming left V 0 bases short and J 8 bases short, with 11 bases between. CDR1 is SGHTA, CDR2 FQGTGA, per germline. The DNA for the CDR3 is TGTGCCAGCAGCTTAACCCTGGGTGGGCATGAGCAGTTCTTC. It codes for CASSLTLGGHEQFF.

This clone was recorded a few times. The chain employs TRBV5-4 and TRBJ2-7, with 9 bases lining up with TRBD2. J was trimmed by 4 bases and V by 4 bases; bases with no gene match: 6. The CDR3 totals 14 residues. Germline CDR1 and CDR2: SGHNT and YYREEE (reference sequence). The CDR3: CASSLSGSRYEQYF. CDR3 coding DNA: TGTGCCAGCAGCCTTAGCGGGAGCAGGTACGAGCAGTACTTC.

V is TRBV5-1 and J is TRBJ2-7, with D possibly TRBD1 on 5 matching bases. Germline loops: CDR1 SGHRS, CDR2 YFSETQ. The CDR3 has 13 amino acids. Deletions cut 0 bases from V and 6 bases from J, with 10 bases between. CDR3 in DNA: TGCGCCAGCAGCTTGGACCAGGGCCTCGAGCAGTACTTC. It yields the protein CASSLDQGLEQYF.

In its sample, this clone was seen a few times. The V call is TRBV10-2, the J call TRBJ1-2; maybe TRBD1 (5 bases). The CDR3 extends over 14 amino acids. Germline V CDR1 and CDR2: WSHSY, SAAADI. V was trimmed by 6 bases and J by 2 bases, leaving 13 bases between them. The CDR3 reads CASREAGRNYGYTF. In nucleotides, the CDR3 is TGCGCCAGCAGGGAAGCAGGGAGGAACTATGGCTACACCTTC.